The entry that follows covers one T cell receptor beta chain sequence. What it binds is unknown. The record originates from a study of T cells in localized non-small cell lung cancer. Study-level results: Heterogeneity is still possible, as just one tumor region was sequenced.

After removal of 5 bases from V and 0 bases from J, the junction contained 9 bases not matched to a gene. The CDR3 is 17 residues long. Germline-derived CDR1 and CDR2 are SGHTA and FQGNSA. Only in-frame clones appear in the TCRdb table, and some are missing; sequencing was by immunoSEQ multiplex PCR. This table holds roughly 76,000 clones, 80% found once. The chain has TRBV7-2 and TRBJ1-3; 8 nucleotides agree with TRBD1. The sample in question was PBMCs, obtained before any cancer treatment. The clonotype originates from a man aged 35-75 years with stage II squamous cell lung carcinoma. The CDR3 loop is CASSTRTGNPSGNTIYF. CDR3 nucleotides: TGTGCCAGCAGCACCCGGACAGGGAATCCCTCTGGAAACACCATATATTTT.